These T cell receptor beta chains were read from a single sample in a study of blood T cell repertoires in COVID-19. Clones were sequenced by immunoSEQ multiplex PCR, and TCRdb holds only the in-frame ones, with some missing. Seen here are around 170,000 clones, about 88% observed once, and the top ten hold around 14%. Sequencing input: peripheral blood. These receptors all come from a man younger than 40 with active or convalescent COVID-19. Each CDR3 is given with its conserved first and last residue. Fields, in order: D gene, V gene, J gene, clone size, CDR3 protein, CDR3 DNA. The D gene is left open where the match is weak. Expanded clones are given a class, and other clones once, few, many or no size at all.

-	TRBV28	TRBJ2-7	-	CASSLGTRGAYEQYF	TGTGCCAGCAGTTTGGGGACCAGGGGGGCCTACGAGCAGTACTTC
TRBD1	TRBV28	TRBJ1-5	-	CASSPGQSRNQPQHF	TGTGCCAGCAGTCCGGGACAGTCCAGAAATCAGCCCCAGCATTTT
-	TRBV7-9	TRBJ1-6	-	CASNKGSSYNSPLHF	TGTGCCAGCAACAAGGGGAGCTCCTATAATTCACCCCTCCACTTT
TRBD2	TRBV4-1	TRBJ2-1	-	CASSLRRGSAPHEQFF	TGCGCCAGCAGCCTCAGACGCGGGAGCGCCCCACATGAGCAGTTCTTC
TRBD1	TRBV4-3	TRBJ1-2	-	CASSQDVQGAGYGYTF	TGCGCCAGCAGCCAAGATGTTCAGGGGGCTGGCTATGGCTACACCTTC
-	TRBV9	TRBJ1-6	-	CASSPRPAGQNSPLHF	TGTGCCAGCAGCCCCCGCCCAGCAGGGCAGAATTCACCCCTCCACTTT
TRBD1	TRBV30	TRBJ1-1	-	CAWSRGRTEAFF	TGTGCCTGGAGCAGGGGGAGAACTGAAGCTTTCTTT
TRBD2	TRBV3-1/TRBV3-2	TRBJ2-1	-	CASSPPSGGLVSEQFF	TGTGCCAGCAGCCCGCCTAGCGGGGGATTAGTCAGTGAGCAGTTCTTC
-	TRBV7-8	TRBJ1-5	-	CASSLNINSNQPQHF	TGTGCCAGCAGCTTAAACATTAATAGCAATCAGCCCCAGCATTTT
-	TRBV24-1	TRBJ2-1	-	CATSDRYNEQFF	TGTGCCACCAGTGACAGATACAATGAGCAGTTCTTC
TRBD1	TRBV5-1	TRBJ2-5	once	CAVGQGEGTQYF	TGCGCCGTCGGACAGGGGGAAGGGACCCAGTACTTC
-	TRBV6-5	TRBJ2-1	-	CASRGSSYNEQFF	TGTGCCAGTCGGGGGAGTTCCTACAATGAGCAGTTCTTC
TRBD2	TRBV27	TRBJ2-7	-	CASSPGLAGLHEQYF	TGTGCCAGCAGCCCTGGACTAGCGGGACTCCACGAGCAGTACTTC
-	TRBV30	TRBJ1-1	-	CAWSVWGRMDTEAFF	TGTGCCTGGAGTGTCTGGGGGCGGATGGACACTGAAGCTTTCTTT
TRBD1	TRBV6-5	TRBJ1-1	few	CASSYQQGKTEAFF	TGTGCCAGCAGTTACCAACAGGGGAAGACTGAAGCTTTCTTT
-	TRBV4-2	TRBJ1-2	-	CASSQYTDGYTF	TGTGCCAGCAGCCAATATACGGATGGCTACACCTTC
-	TRBV5-1	TRBJ1-5	-	CASSLSGAGNQPQHF	TGCGCCAGCAGCTTGTCTGGGGCCGGCAATCAGCCCCAGCATTTT
TRBD2	TRBV5-1	TRBJ2-7	-	CASSSEPPSGFSSYEQYF	TGCGCCAGCAGCTCGGAGCCCCCTAGCGGGTTTAGCTCCTACGAGCAGTACTTC
-	TRBV7-8	TRBJ1-4	-	CASSTLEKLFF	TGTGCCAGCAGCACACTAGAAAAACTGTTTTTT
TRBD1	TRBV5-8	TRBJ2-1	-	CASRYSGGGKNNEQFF	TGTGCCAGCAGGTATTCAGGGGGCGGTAAGAACAATGAGCAGTTCTTC
-	TRBV7-2	TRBJ2-5	few	CASSLHGGQETQYF	TGTGCCAGCAGCTTACACGGGGGACAAGAGACCCAGTACTTC
-	TRBV7-2	TRBJ1-2	-	CASSPDRRMLYGYTF	TGTGCCAGCAGCCCAGACAGGCGAATGCTTTATGGCTACACCTTC
-	TRBV18	TRBJ2-2	-	CASSSGTTNTGELFF	TGTGCCAGCTCTTCCGGGACAACGAACACCGGGGAGCTGTTTTTT
TRBD2	TRBV5-1	TRBJ2-3	few	CASSLIPGASGSPDTQYF	TGCGCCAGCAGCTTGATTCCCGGGGCTAGCGGGAGCCCAGATACGCAGTATTTT
TRBD1	TRBV29-1	TRBJ2-5	-	CSVLGGDRVETQYF	TGCAGCGTCCTAGGGGGGGACAGGGTAGAGACCCAGTACTTC
TRBD1	TRBV28	TRBJ1-6	-	CASRGQGSAYNSPLHF	TGTGCCAGCAGAGGACAGGGTTCGGCCTATAATTCACCCCTCCACTTT
-	TRBV7-9	TRBJ1-2	-	CASSLAVEGYGYTF	TGTGCCAGCAGCTTAGCGGTAGAGGGCTATGGCTACACCTTC
TRBD1	TRBV9	TRBJ2-7	-	CASSVGTGAYEQYF	TGTGCCAGCAGCGTTGGGACAGGGGCCTACGAGCAGTACTTC
TRBD1	TRBV30	TRBJ1-1	-	CAWSGQGNTEAFF	TGTGCCTGGAGTGGACAGGGGAACACTGAAGCTTTCTTT
-	TRBV2	TRBJ1-2	few	CASSERGFFYGYTF	TGTGCCAGCAGCGAACGGGGGTTCTTCTATGGCTACACCTTC
TRBD1	TRBV19	TRBJ1-2	-	CASSIAKGQGVPRDYGYTF	TGTGCCAGTAGTATAGCTAAGGGACAGGGAGTACCTCGTGACTATGGCTACACCTTC
-	TRBV30	TRBJ1-1	-	CAWREGTVYTEAFF	TGTGCCTGGAGGGAGGGGACGGTATACACTGAAGCTTTCTTT
-	TRBV2	TRBJ1-5	-	CASSEERQPQHF	TGTGCCAGCAGTGAAGAGAGGCAGCCCCAGCATTTT
-	TRBV19	TRBJ1-6	-	CASSMDSRSPLHF	TGTGCCAGTAGTATGGACAGCAGGTCACCCCTCCACTTT
TRBD1	TRBV9	TRBJ2-7	-	CASSVGQGAYEQYF	TGTGCCAGCAGCGTAGGCCAGGGGGCCTACGAGCAGTACTTC
-	TRBV7-3	TRBJ2-1	-	CASSSAGTSSNEQFF	TGTGCCAGCAGCTCAGCCGGGACTTCAAGCAATGAGCAGTTCTTC
-	TRBV5-4	TRBJ2-7	many	CASSQPSTYEQYF	TGTGCCAGCAGCCAACCGTCTACCTACGAGCAGTACTTC
-	TRBV7-8	TRBJ2-5	-	CASSLVRQLQETQYF	TGTGCCAGCAGCTTAGTGCGGCAGCTACAAGAGACCCAGTACTTC
-	TRBV29-1	TRBJ2-1	-	CSVVGTGSYSVF	-
TRBD1	TRBV7-2	TRBJ2-7	-	CASSLGGTGGYEQYF	TGTGCCAGCAGCTTAGGGGGGACAGGGGGCTACGAGCAGTACTTC
-	TRBV24-1	TRBJ1-3	-	CATSEGPENTIYF	TGTGCCACCAGTGAGGGCCCCGAGAACACCATATATTTT
-	TRBV6-5	TRBJ1-6	-	CASSYGQGYNSPLHF	TGTGCCAGCAGTTACGGGCAGGGCTACAATTCACCCCTCCACTTT
-	TRBV12-3/TRBV12-4	TRBJ1-1	-	CASSFNRDAEAFF	TGTGCCAGCAGTTTCAACAGGGACGCTGAAGCTTTCTTT
-	TRBV7-9	TRBJ1-4	-	CASILVSRRTTNEKLFF	TGTGCCAGCATCCTAGTATCACGACGAACAACTAATGAAAAACTGTTTTTT
-	TRBV7-2	TRBJ1-5	-	CASSPITGRTDQPQHF	TGTGCCAGCAGCCCAATTACAGGGCGGACAGATCAGCCCCAGCATTTT
TRBD1	TRBV18	TRBJ1-1	-	CASSPGQGNTEAFF	TGTGCCAGCTCCCCCGGACAGGGAAACACTGAAGCTTTCTTT
-	TRBV30	TRBJ1-5	-	CAWSVVGRGQPQHF	TGTGCCTGGAGTGTAGTGGGCAGGGGTCAGCCCCAGCATTTT
TRBD1	TRBV5-4	TRBJ1-2	-	CASSPGTGVDYGYTF	TGTGCCAGCAGCCCCGGGACAGGGGTGGACTATGGCTACACCTTC
TRBD1	TRBV19	TRBJ1-5	few	CASRGTGTSNQPQHF	TGTGCCAGTAGGGGGACAGGGACCAGCAATCAGCCCCAGCATTTT
-	TRBV30	TRBJ1-4	-	CAWSPPQGAWEKLFF	TGTGCCTGGAGTCCCCCACAGGGCGCTTGGGAAAAACTGTTTTTT
-	TRBV2	TRBJ2-1	once	CASSEFPISDEQFF	TGTGCCAGCAGTGAGTTTCCCATCAGCGATGAGCAGTTCTTC
-	TRBV12-3/TRBV12-4	TRBJ1-1	few	CASSPGKSFEAFF	TGTGCCAGCAGCCCCGGGAAGTCCTTTGAAGCTTTCTTT